This T cell receptor beta chain appears in the sequencing data of a study of technical replicates of blood from several donors. CDR3 length: 14 residues. V was trimmed by 0 bases and J by 7 bases, leaving 11 bases between them. Germline V CDR1 and CDR2: SGHRS, YFSETQ. The repertoire was sequenced with immunoSEQ multiplex PCR; TCRdb's copy has only in-frame clones and lacks some. The sample yields about 97,000 clones, approximately 94% seen once. The TCR was taken from a human donor in good health. The V and J genes are TRBV5-1 and TRBJ2-1; no clear D gene. What was sequenced was T cells isolated from PBMCs. CDR3 bases: TGCGCCAGCAGCTTGGCCCCCCACGGGAATGAGCAGTTCTTC. It translates to CASSLAPHGNEQFF.